These 22 T cell receptor beta chains came from one sample sequenced in a study of blood T cells in healthy people across ages. Primed by a sample-barcoded 5' primer and a J-beta primer mix, a second PCR proceeded for 7 to 11 cycles. TCRdb re-derived calls from the 5' RACE reads in MiXCR, one entry per CDR3 protein. This sample has 710,000 or so distinct CDR3 sequences, with about 24% found just once. Sequences were obtained from blood. The receptors derive from a man aged 65-85 years in good health.

The chain combines TRBV7-2 with TRBJ2-5; 7 bases line up with TRBD1. Per germline, CDR1 SGHTA and CDR2 FQGNSA. The junction had 9 bases not matched to a gene; V was cut back by 8 bases and J by 6 bases. This CDR3 contains 13 residues. The CDR3: CASEGGSSKTQYF. CDR3 bases: TGTGCCAGCGAAGGGGGCTCGTCGAAGACCCAGTACTTC.

This clonotype appeared a few times. The CDR3 DNA sequence: TGTGCCAGCAGCCAAACCCGACACATGGGTGCTGAAGCTTTCTTT. Translated: CASSQTRHMGAEAFF. The V and J genes are TRBV14 and TRBJ1-1, with D unresolved. There are 15 residues in the CDR3. The V and J ends lost 2 bases and 6 bases respectively, with 16 bases between them. CDR1 and CDR2 from the germline V gene are SGHDN and FVKESK.

There are a few counts of this clonotype. The chain links TRBV18 to TRBJ2-5, with D possibly matching TRBD1 (6 bases). Germline CDR1 is KGHSH and CDR2 is LQKENI. The CDR3 spans 15 residues. Trimming pared 2 bases from V and 4 bases from J, leaving 14 bases between. The CDR3 DNA is TGTGCCAGCTCACCAGTCCAGGGGATGGGAGAGACCCAGTACTTC. Its translation is CASSPVQGMGETQYF.

This chain uses TRBV3-1 with TRBJ1-1; possibly TRBD1 for D (6 bases). The ends were cut back, 1 base at V and 10 bases at J, with 13 bases in the middle. From germline, CDR1 is LGHDT and CDR2 YNNKEL (reference sequence). This CDR3 contains 13 residues. CDR3 in amino acids: CASSQGGGLGAFF. The CDR3 DNA reads TGTGCCAGCAGCCAAGGCGGGGGCTTAGGAGCTTTCTTT.

The CDR3: CAISALGPPKETQYF. The CDR3 DNA follows: TGTGCCATCAGTGCCCTGGGACCACCTAAAGAGACCCAGTACTTC. This chain joins TRBV10-3 and TRBJ2-5; D might be TRBD1 or TRBD2, each matching 5 bases. Trimming left V 4 bases short and J 3 bases short, with 15 bases between. Germline CDR1 is ENHRY and CDR2 is SYGVKD. The CDR3 consists of 15 residues.

A remark on this clonotype: The final CDR3 position lacks the conserved phenylalanine or tryptophan, pointing to a likely read error. Because the CDR3's place on the DNA is in doubt, the DNA is left out and the CDR3 is given as listed by TCRdb. The rearrangement uses TRBV20-1 and TRBJ2-1; TRBD1 is taken as the D call from the table, unchecked against the DNA. The germline gives CDR1 DFQATT, CDR2 SNEGSKA (reference sequence). The CDR3 extends over 13 residues, inclusive of both ends. CDR3 region: CSARAAVRQEKSL.

The chain links TRBV20-1 to TRBJ2-4, with no clear D. The V end lost 5 bases, the J end lost 3 bases, and 17 bases lay between the germline ends. The CDR3 extends over 15 amino acids. CDR1 and CDR2 from the germline V gene are DFQATT and SNEGSKA (reference sequence). The CDR3 loop reads CSAATPQWGKNIQYF. CDR3 in DNA: TGCAGTGCTGCGACACCCCAGTGGGGCAAAAACATTCAGTACTTC.

J is TRBJ2-7 and V is TRBV6-6; D is unresolved. Trimming left V 5 bases short and J 4 bases short, with 18 bases between. Per germline, CDR1 MNHNY and CDR2 SVGAGI (reference sequence). The CDR3 loop spans 15 amino acids. CDR3 sequence (DNA): TGTGCCAGCAGTCAACGAGTTGATCTAGGGTACGAGCAGTACGTC. Protein: CASSQRVDLGYEQYV.

In its sample, this clonotype was seen a few times. The rearrangement uses TRBV5-1 and TRBJ1-3; 7 nucleotides agree with TRBD1. Trimming at V came to 4 bases and at J to 4 bases, leaving 11 bases not matched to a gene. The CDR3 is 16 amino acids. Germline assignment: CDR1 SGHRS and CDR2 YFSETQ. The chain's CDR3 is CASSPSTGNRGNTIYF. The CDR3 DNA sequence: TGCGCCAGCAGCCCCTCGACAGGGAATCGGGGAAACACCATATATTTT.

The rearrangement joins TRBV6-5 to TRBJ1-1; 8 bases fit TRBD1. Germline V gene data show CDR1 as MNHEY and CDR2 as SVGAGI. CDR3 size: 14 residues. V gave up 4 bases and J gave up 5 bases; unmatched junction bases: 6. CDR3 coding DNA: TGTGCCAGCAGTTGGCGACAGGGGAAAACTGAAGCTTTCTTT. Translated: CASSWRQGKTEAFF.

The chain is built from TRBV9 and TRBJ1-6; 10 bases are shared with TRBD1. J lost 7 bases, V lost 1 base, and 2 bases had no gene match. Per germline, CDR1 SGDLS and CDR2 YYNGEE. The CDR3 runs 15 residues. CDR3 DNA sequence: TGTGCCAGCAGCGTAAGGACAGGGGGAAATTCACCCCTCCACTTT. This encodes CASSVRTGGNSPLHF.

This clonotype was seen more than once but under ten times. The J gene is TRBJ2-7, the V gene TRBV5-1; no definite D call. Trimming removed 0 bases at V and 5 bases at J, with 9 bases between. The CDR3 loop spans 13 amino acids. Germline V CDR1 and CDR2: SGHRS, YFSETQ. For the CDR3, the DNA is TGCGCCAGCAGCTTGGGGCCTTCGGACGAGCAGTACTTC. Its translation is CASSLGPSDEQYF.

This clonotype appeared a few times. The V and J genes are TRBV5-1 and TRBJ2-5, with D perhaps matching TRBD2 (5 bases). The DNA matches TRBJ2-7 better at its end, which makes the J call doubtful. The CDR3 runs to 13 residues. Germline V gene sequence: CDR1 SGHRS, CDR2 YFSETQ. The CDR3 here is CASSDGNSYEQYF. The DNA for the CDR3 is TGCGCCAGCAGCGACGGGAACTCCTACGAGCAGTACTTC.

The chain employs TRBV18 and TRBJ2-1; D not certain. Trimming took off 0 bases at V and 10 bases at J, with 16 bases between the two ends. Germline V lookup: CDR1 KGHSH, CDR2 LQKENI. The CDR3 runs 15 residues. The CDR3 nucleotides are TGTGCCAGCTCACCACCAGGGTCAGCCGCAAGAGAGCAGTTCTTC. It encodes CASSPPGSAAREQFF. The full variable domain, with the rest looked up from reference TRBV18 and TRBJ2-1, is NAGVMQNPRHLVRRRGQEARLRCSPMKGHSHVYWYRQLPEEGLKFMVYLQKENIIDESGMPKERFSAEFPKEGPSILRIQQVVRGDSAAYFCASSPPGSAAREQFFGPGTRLTVL.

The chain has TRBV4-1 and TRBJ1-4; 8 positions match TRBD1. V shed 4 bases, J shed 0 bases, and the junction held 4 bases outside the gene matches. CDR1 and CDR2 (germline): MGHRA, YSYEKL. The CDR3 has 16 residues. CDR3 residues: CASSPDRDSTNEKLFF. CDR3 sequence (DNA): TGCGCCAGCAGCCCGGACAGGGATTCAACTAATGAAAAACTGTTTTTT.

The chain uses TRBV3-1 and TRBJ1-5; D gene unclear. This CDR3 comprises 12 residues. V was clipped by 5 bases and J by 9 bases, with 11 bases between them. The V gene's germline CDR1 is LGHDT and CDR2 YNNKEL (reference sequence). The DNA of the CDR3 is TGTGCCAGCAGCGCCGCGGGAGCGCCCCAGCATTTT. Amino acids: CASSAAGAPQHF.

The chain recombines TRBV5-1 with TRBJ2-2, with D possibly being TRBD2 (6 bases). Germline V gene data show CDR1 as SGHRS and CDR2 as YFSETQ. Trimming stripped 1 base from V and 5 bases from J, with 15 bases between. This CDR3 has 16 amino acids. The DNA for the CDR3 is TGCGCCAGCAGCTTGTTGAGCGTGGAGGGAACCGGGGAGCTGTTTTTT. The encoded protein is CASSLLSVEGTGELFF.

The V gene is TRBV28, the J gene TRBJ1-1; 9 bases line up with TRBD1. This CDR3 contains 16 residues. Germline V gene data show CDR1 as MDHEN and CDR2 as SYDVKM. V lost 7 bases and J lost 0; bases outside the gene matches: 9. This CDR3 is CASMGGTGSLNTEAFF. Written as DNA, the CDR3 is TGTGCCAGCATGGGGGGGACAGGGTCGTTGAACACTGAAGCTTTCTTT.

The chain joins TRBV6-1 to TRBJ2-6; D unresolved. Germline values: CDR1 MNHNS, CDR2 SASEGT. Trimming took off 7 bases at V and 0 bases at J, with 10 bases between the two ends. The CDR3 sequence is 15 residues long. The CDR3 here is CASTPTSSGANVLTF. In nucleotides, the CDR3 is TGTGCCAGCACCCCGACTTCCTCTGGGGCCAACGTCCTGACTTTC.

V usage is TRBV5-1 and J usage is TRBJ2-5; TRBD2 agrees at 7 bases. V was pared by 0 bases and J by 4 bases, with 12 bases of the junction left unmatched. Germline CDR1 SGHRS, CDR2 YFSETQ. The CDR3 sequence is 17 residues long. The CDR3 sequence: CASSLAAGPFEVETQYF. DNA of the CDR3: TGCGCCAGCAGCTTGGCAGCGGGGCCCTTTGAGGTAGAGACCCAGTACTTC.

This clonotype was detected a few times. The rearrangement joins TRBV2 to TRBJ1-1; D not resolved. The ends were cut back, 8 bases at V and 8 bases at J, with 24 bases in the middle. Germline V CDR1 and CDR2: SNHLY, FYNNEI. CDR3 length: 15 residues. CDR3 sequence reads: CASRPDHSDHGEAFF. Written as DNA, the CDR3 is TGTGCCAGCCGACCTGACCATAGTGACCATGGGGAAGCTTTCTTT.

A few counts support this clonotype. The genes are TRBV6-2 or TRBV6-3 and TRBJ1-5; possible D gene TRBD1, 5 bases. Germline V gene sequence: CDR1 MNHEY, CDR2 SVGEGT. The CDR3 totals 16 residues. V shed 2 bases and J shed 0 bases, with 11 bases lying between them. The CDR3 here is CASSYRGAYSNQPQHF. CDR3 in DNA: TGTGCCAGCAGTTACAGGGGCGCCTATAGCAATCAGCCCCAGCATTTT.